The present entry profiles one T cell receptor (beta chain) with its context. Only in-frame clones appear in the TCRdb table, and some are missing; sequencing was by immunoSEQ multiplex PCR. This table holds about 64,000 clones, 82% found once. All glioblastoma patients lacked an isocitrate dehydrogenase mutation. Germline V gene sequence: CDR1 SGHRS, CDR2 YFSETQ. This CDR3 spans 13 amino acids. Trimming took off 5 bases at V and 5 bases at J, with 10 bases between the two ends. This sample is drawn from a study of glioma-infiltrating T cells after dendritic cell vaccination. V usage is TRBV5-1 and J usage is TRBJ2-2; tentatively, D is TRBD1 (6 bases). Sample: blood, taken before dendritic cell vaccination. The source is a human donor with glioblastoma. CDR3 in amino acids: CASSSQGTGELFF. The CDR3 nucleotides read TGCGCCAGCAGTTCTCAGGGGACCGGGGAGCTGTTTTTT.